The sequence of this T cell receptor beta chain was determined in a study of T cell responses to AZD1222 COVID-19 vaccine. Study-wide findings and caveats: Spike-specific TCR breadth and depth grew following two AZD1222 doses. The number of AZD1222 recipients seropositive at baseline was only five to seven. Repertoire sampling occurred only after the peak T cell response. Vaccine-associated CD4 TCRs ranged over spike, dominating at 160-218 and 743-854.

On this clone itself: Its specificity is not known.

Data came from immunoSEQ multiplex PCR; TCRdb stores just in-frame clones and leaves some out. This sample's clone table lists around 150,000 clones. With 10 bases removed from V and 5 bases from J, the gap between germline ends came to 8 bases. Germline CDR1 and CDR2: MNHEY and SVGAGI. The CDR3 consists of 10 residues. V and J are TRBV6-5 and TRBJ1-2, with a weak D call TRBD1 (5 bases). The sample was peripheral blood. The sequence was collected from an adult in good health. The CDR3 spells CATKGYGYTF. The DNA for the CDR3 is TGTGCCACCAAGGGGTATGGCTACACCTTC.